The 27 T cell receptor beta chains below were found in one sample sequenced in a study of T cell responses to AZD1222 COVID-19 vaccine. The protocol was immunoSEQ multiplex PCR, while the TCRdb copy is restricted to in-frame clones and leaves out a portion. The data contain some 150,000 clones, around 90% of them singletons. The source material was peripheral blood, sampled on day 0 of AZD1222 vaccination. The receptors derive from an adult in good health.

The CDR3 nucleotides read TGTGCCAGCAGCCCCCGGACAGGGGCCTCAGATACGCAGTATTTT. It codes for CASSPRTGASDTQYF. The chain is built from TRBV9 and TRBJ2-3, with 9 bases aligning to TRBD1. V dropped 4 bases and J dropped 4; count of bases not matched to a gene: 7. Germline values: CDR1 SGDLS, CDR2 YYNGEE. The CDR3 is 15 residues long.

CDR3 region: CASSYSNLYEQYF. The CDR3 nucleotides read TGTGCCAGCAGTTACTCGAATCTCTACGAGCAGTACTTC. The chain employs TRBV6-6 and TRBJ2-7, with D unclear. This CDR3 is built from 13 residues. The germline CDR1 and CDR2 sequences are MNHNY and SVGAGI (reference sequence). V was cut by 0 bases and J by 3 bases, with 6 bases left in between.

The genes are TRBV9 and TRBJ2-7, with TRBD2 as a possible D gene (6 bases). Looked up from germline, CDR1 is SGDLS and CDR2 is YYNGEE. The CDR3 is made up of 16 amino acids. V was cut by 0 bases and J by 0 bases, with 13 bases left in between. CDR3 in amino acids: CASSVDAGTYSYEQYF. Here the CDR3 DNA reads TGTGCCAGCAGCGTAGATGCGGGGACCTACTCCTACGAGCAGTACTTC.

V and J are TRBV10-3 and TRBJ2-7; D may be TRBD2 (5 bases). V was cut by 6 bases and J by 0 bases, with 18 bases left in between. CDR3 length: 16 residues. Germline lookup yields CDR1 ENHRY and CDR2 SYGVKD. In DNA form, the CDR3 reads TGTGCCATCAGGGGGAGTGGAGCGGAAGACTCCTACGAGCAGTACTTC. It is translated as CAIRGSGAEDSYEQYF.

The gene calls are TRBV7-2 and TRBJ2-2, with TRBD2 identical over 12 bases. V lost 5 bases to trimming and J lost 8 bases; unmatched junction nucleotides: 15. This CDR3 contains 18 residues. CDR1 is SGHTA, CDR2 FQGNSA, per germline. The CDR3 sequence: CASSPESGLAGLFGELFF. CDR3 DNA sequence: TGTGCCAGCAGCCCAGAGAGCGGACTAGCGGGACTATTTGGGGAGCTGTTTTTT.

The J gene is TRBJ1-1, the V gene TRBV29-1; 9 bases agree with TRBD1. Trimming took 8 bases from V and 4 from J; bases not matched to a gene: 8. Looked up from germline, CDR1 is SQVTM and CDR2 is ANQGSEA. The CDR3 extends over 13 amino acids. The CDR3 loop is CSLQTGGGTEAFF. The DNA of the CDR3 is TGCAGCTTACAGACAGGGGGAGGCACTGAAGCTTTCTTT.

This clone has just a few counts. The rearrangement uses TRBV12-3 or TRBV12-4 and TRBJ1-2, with D possibly matching TRBD1 (5 bases). Trimming took off 5 bases at V and 2 bases at J, with 9 bases between the two ends. CDR3 length equals 13 residues. The CDR3 loop is CASSPGKNYGYTF. CDR3 nucleotide sequence: TGTGCCAGCAGTCCAGGGAAAAACTATGGCTACACCTTC.

This chain connects TRBV25-1 to TRBJ2-5, with D perhaps TRBD1 (6 bases). CDR1 is MGHDK, CDR2 SYGVNS, per germline. Trimming pared 6 bases from V and 1 base from J, leaving 18 bases between. The CDR3 spans 16 residues. The CDR3 coding sequence is TGTGCCAGCAGCCGAACCCGGGGACATATCCAAGAGACCCAGTACTTC. This codes for CASSRTRGHIQETQYF.

The V call is TRBV9, the J call TRBJ2-7; 11 bases fit TRBD2. The trim removed 0 bases at V and 3 bases at J, leaving 2 bases unmatched. The germline CDR1 and CDR2 sequences are SGDLS and YYNGEE. This CDR3 contains 15 residues. The CDR3, as DNA: TGTGCCAGCAGCGTAGTAGCGGGAGGGGACTACGAGCAGTACTTC. This sequence encodes CASSVVAGGDYEQYF.

The chain carries TRBV5-1 and TRBJ1-1; D is uncertain. The V end lost 2 bases, the J end lost 1 base, and 15 bases lay between the germline ends. The CDR3 sequence is 16 residues long. Germline V CDR1 and CDR2: SGHRS, YFSETQ. The CDR3 DNA reads as TGCGCCAGCAGCTTAGACTGGACGGTCCAGAACACTGAAGCTTTCTTT. Protein: CASSLDWTVQNTEAFF.

In DNA, the CDR3 is TGTGCCAGCAGCTACGACCAAATCATGAACACTGAAGCTTTCTTT. Protein sequence: CASSYDQIMNTEAFF. The chain couples TRBV11-1 to TRBJ1-1; no firm D call. Trimming took 4 bases from V and 0 from J, leaving 12 bases between them. The V gene's germline CDR1 is SGHAT and CDR2 FQDESV (reference sequence). The CDR3 is 15 residues long.

V and J are TRBV2 and TRBJ1-2, with a weak D call TRBD1 (6 bases). Germline loops: CDR1 SNHLY, CDR2 FYNNEI. The V end was cut by 2 bases, the J end by 2 bases, with 15 bases between. The CDR3 runs 16 residues. CDR3 loop: CASSERKRGANYGYTF. CDR3 in DNA: TGTGCCAGCAGTGAACGGAAACGGGGGGCCAACTATGGCTACACCTTC.

This chain joins TRBV5-4 and TRBJ1-4, with D unclear. This CDR3 has 13 amino acids. Trimming took 5 bases from V and 11 from J, leaving 16 bases between them. CDR1 is SGHNT, CDR2 YYREEE, per germline (reference sequence). The CDR3 is CASSTYGEGKLFF. CDR3 DNA sequence: TGTGCCAGCAGTACCTACGGGGAAGGGAAACTGTTTTTT.

V usage is TRBV6-5 and J usage is TRBJ1-1, with D maybe TRBD1 (5 bases). Per germline, CDR1 MNHEY and CDR2 SVGAGI. V lost 2 bases and J lost 4, with 11 bases in between. This CDR3 contains 14 residues. Here the CDR3 DNA reads TGTGCCAGCAGTTACGGGGGATGGGGCACTGAAGCTTTCTTT. This encodes CASSYGGWGTEAFF.

The rearrangement links TRBV10-3 to TRBJ1-2; D is ambiguous. This CDR3 contains 13 residues. The V and J ends lost 5 bases and 4 bases respectively, with 11 bases between them. Germline V CDR1 and CDR2: ENHRY, SYGVKD. The CDR3 reads CAISSAGTYGYTF. In DNA form, the CDR3 reads TGTGCCATCAGTTCGGCAGGAACCTATGGCTACACCTTC.

The gene calls are TRBV28 and TRBJ1-2, with TRBD1 identical over 7 bases. Germline V gene lookup returns CDR1 MDHEN and CDR2 SYDVKM. V lost 4 bases to trimming and J lost 3 bases; unmatched junction nucleotides: 5. The CDR3 consists of 14 residues. CDR3 nucleotide sequence: TGTGCCAGCAGTTCGGCAGGGGGGGACTATGGCTACACCTTC. Its protein is CASSSAGGDYGYTF.

The rearrangement uses TRBV6-5 and TRBJ1-4, with D possibly matching TRBD1 (5 bases). The CDR3 loop spans 15 amino acids. Trimming removed 2 bases at V and 8 bases at J, with 15 bases between. Per germline, CDR1 MNHEY and CDR2 SVGAGI. CDR3 amino acids: CASSYGAGASEKLFF. The CDR3 bases are TGTGCCAGCAGTTACGGGGCCGGGGCCTCCGAAAAACTGTTTTTT.

The chain joins TRBV19 to TRBJ2-7; 9 nucleotides line up with TRBD1. The length of the CDR3 is 15 residues. Per the germline V gene, CDR1 is LNHDA and CDR2 is SQIVND (reference sequence). V shed 4 bases, J shed 1 base, and the junction held 5 bases outside the gene matches. The CDR3 bases are TGTGCCAGTAGTACCCTCGGACAGGGGTCCTACGAGCAGTACTTC. Its protein product is CASSTLGQGSYEQYF.

The V and J genes are TRBV19 and TRBJ1-2; a possible D gene is TRBD1 (5 bases). Trimming removed 3 bases from V and 4 bases from J, with 9 bases in between. The CDR3 runs to 13 residues. Germline loops: CDR1 LNHDA, CDR2 SQIVND (reference sequence). The CDR3 region is CASSMGVRYGYTF. DNA for the CDR3: TGTGCCAGTAGTATGGGGGTTCGCTATGGCTACACCTTC.

V usage is TRBV28 and J usage is TRBJ2-2; a weak D match, TRBD1 (6 bases). V was clipped by 6 bases and J by 5 bases, with 22 bases between them. CDR1 is MDHEN and CDR2 is SYDVKM in the germline V gene. There are 17 residues in the CDR3. CDR3 residues: CASRFPPIGRGTGELFF. CDR3 DNA sequence: TGTGCCAGCAGATTCCCCCCCATCGGAAGGGGGACCGGGGAGCTGTTTTTT.

The chain joins TRBV5-1 to TRBJ1-2; weak D call: TRBD1 (5 bases). Trimming removed 0 bases from V and 8 bases from J, with 17 bases in between. This CDR3 contains 15 residues. In germline, CDR1 is SGHRS, CDR2 YFSETQ. The DNA for the CDR3 is TGCGCCAGCAGCTTGGAGGCGGCAGGGTCCGCAGGCTACACCTTC. Translated: CASSLEAAGSAGYTF.

The chain carries TRBV27 and TRBJ1-2; TRBD1 agrees at 9 bases. Trimming removed 4 bases from V and 8 bases from J; junction bases left unmatched: 20. The CDR3 runs 18 residues. Per the germline V gene, CDR1 is MNHEY and CDR2 is SMNVEV (reference sequence). The CDR3, as DNA: TGTGCCAGCAGTTACCCCTACGGACAGGGGTATACGGTTCGGGGCTACACCTTC. Its protein product is CASSYPYGQGYTVRGYTF.

This clone showed up just once. This chain joins TRBV7-9 and TRBJ2-7; D is ambiguous. The CDR3 has 11 residues. V lost 5 bases, J lost 5 bases, and 7 bases lay in between. CDR1 and CDR2 (germline): SEHNR, FQNEAQ (reference sequence). The CDR3 DNA follows: TGTGCCAGCAGCAGTAGTCACGAGCAGTACTTC. Its translation is CASSSSHEQYF.

The chain links TRBV6-5 to TRBJ2-7; D is unresolved. This CDR3 region has 13 residues. Germline CDR1 MNHEY, CDR2 SVGAGI. V was shortened by 4 bases and J by 8 bases, with 15 bases between the two germline ends. The CDR3 protein is CASSSTPWEQQYF. DNA of the CDR3: TGTGCCAGCAGTTCCACCCCGTGGGAACAGCAGTACTTC.

The V gene is TRBV30, the J gene TRBJ1-1; a possible D gene is TRBD1 (6 bases). Trimming took off 4 bases at V and 3 bases at J, with 12 bases between the two ends. Germline V gene sequence: CDR1 GTSNPN, CDR2 SVGIG (reference sequence). This CDR3 contains 13 residues. CDR3 sequence (DNA): TGTGCCTGGACCTCTGGACAGCACACTGAAGCTTTCTTT. Protein product: CAWTSGQHTEAFF.

The chain carries TRBV5-5 and TRBJ2-2; D call uncertain. With 4 bases removed from V and 0 bases from J, the gap between germline ends came to 4 bases. The CDR3 runs to 13 residues. The germline CDR1 and CDR2 sequences are SGHKS and YYEKEE (reference sequence). The CDR3 is CASSGSNTGELFF. The CDR3 region has the DNA TGTGCCAGCAGCGGATCGAACACCGGGGAGCTGTTTTTT.

The rearrangement joins TRBV20-1 to TRBJ2-1, with a tentative D call TRBD2 (5 bases). Germline loops: CDR1 DFQATT, CDR2 SNEGSKA (reference sequence). The CDR3 has 13 residues. V was clipped by 3 bases and J by 6 bases, with 12 bases between them. CDR3 nucleotides: TGCAGTGCTAGTCTCGGAGGAACCAATGAGCAGTTCTTC. It yields the protein CSASLGGTNEQFF.